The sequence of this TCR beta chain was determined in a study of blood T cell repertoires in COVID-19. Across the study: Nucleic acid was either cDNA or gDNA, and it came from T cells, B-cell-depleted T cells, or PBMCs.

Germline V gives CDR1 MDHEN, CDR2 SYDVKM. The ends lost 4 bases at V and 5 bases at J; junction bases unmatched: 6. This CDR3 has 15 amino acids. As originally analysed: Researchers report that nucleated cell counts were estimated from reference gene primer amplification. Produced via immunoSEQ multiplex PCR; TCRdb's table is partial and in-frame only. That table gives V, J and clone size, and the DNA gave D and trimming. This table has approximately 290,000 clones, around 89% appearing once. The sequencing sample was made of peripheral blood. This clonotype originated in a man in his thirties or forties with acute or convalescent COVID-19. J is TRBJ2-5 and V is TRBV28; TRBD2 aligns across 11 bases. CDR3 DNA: TGTGCCAGCAGTTCACATAGCGGGGGGGCGGAGACCCAGTACTTC. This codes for CASSSHSGGAETQYF.